The next 21 T cell receptor beta chains were all read from a single sample in a study of T cell repertoires in cytomegalovirus infection. Antigen specificity for these receptors is unknown. Each CDR3 protein gets one entry after TCRdb re-called the reads with MiXCR. The data contain roughly 120,000 distinct CDR3 sequences, under 35% of them seen just once; the ten biggest clones take up roughly 40%. The source material was CD8+ T cells from cultured PBMCs, sampled from culture after CMV antigen stimulation. The receptors derive from a human donor in good health (CMV status not recorded). Some clones in this sample may be carry-over from other donors' samples.

This clonotype came up a few times. V gene TRBV6-5 combines with J gene TRBJ1-1; a possible D gene is TRBD1 (5 bases). The CDR3 is 16 amino acids. Trimming removed 2 bases from V and 1 base from J, with 14 bases in between. Germline V gene sequence: CDR1 MNHEY, CDR2 SVGAGI. The CDR3 DNA reads TGTGCCAGCAGTTACGCCCCGGGCAGGGCGAACACTGAAGCTTTCTTT. Its translation: CASSYAPGRANTEAFF.

This clonotype was detected only a few times. The rearrangement joins TRBV27 to TRBJ1-5, with 9 bases identical to TRBD1. Germline V gives CDR1 MNHEY, CDR2 SMNVEV (reference sequence). The CDR3 is 16 amino acids. The trim removed 2 bases at V and 3 bases at J, leaving 5 bases unmatched. This CDR3 reads CASSLTGGVHNQPQHF. The CDR3 coding sequence is TGTGCCAGCAGTTTAACAGGGGGCGTGCACAATCAGCCCCAGCATTTT.

The rearrangement uses TRBV12-3 or TRBV12-4 and TRBJ2-3; 10 bases are a match to TRBD2. V was pared by 2 bases and J by 6 bases, with 11 bases of the junction left unmatched. The CDR3 contains 17 residues. The DNA of the CDR3 is TGTGCCAGCAGTTTATTTTATCGGCTAGCGGGGGAGGATACGCAGTATTTT. It specifies CASSLFYRLAGEDTQYF.

V usage is TRBV27 and J usage is TRBJ1-1; D perhaps matches TRBD1 (5 bases). V was shortened by 5 bases and J by 0 bases, with 16 bases between the two germline ends. Germline V gives CDR1 MNHEY, CDR2 SMNVEV (reference sequence). The CDR3 extends over 16 amino acids. The CDR3 sequence is CASSPQAGIMNTEAFF. The DNA of the CDR3 is TGTGCCAGCAGTCCACAGGCCGGAATCATGAACACTGAAGCTTTCTTT.

J is TRBJ2-3 and V is TRBV7-9; 11 nucleotides align to TRBD2. The trim removed 6 bases at V and 1 base at J, leaving 0 bases unmatched. Per the germline V gene, CDR1 is SEHNR and CDR2 is FQNEAQ (reference sequence). The CDR3 is 14 residues long. The CDR3 DNA follows: TGTGCCAGCAGGACTAGCGGGGGCACAGATACGCAGTATTTT. It translates to CASRTSGGTDTQYF.

A remark on this clonotype: At one end, the junction sequence differs from germline, possibly due to a read error. The V call is TRBV7-7, the J call TRBJ2-1; 8 bases are shared with TRBD1. Germline CDR1 SSHAT, CDR2 FNYEAQ (reference sequence). This CDR3 comprises 15 residues. CDR3 sequence reads: CASSLYDRGGDEQFF. DNA of the CDR3: TGTGCTAGCAGCTTATACGACAGGGGTGGGGATGAGCAGTTCTTC.

This chain uses TRBV7-8 with TRBJ2-5; 12 bases fit TRBD2. There are 17 residues in the CDR3. Germline CDR1 SGHVS, CDR2 FQNEAQ. J lost 5 bases, V lost 5 bases, and 12 bases had no gene match. CDR3 DNA sequence: TGTGCCAGCAGCCTGCGACTAGCGGGGGTGATGGGGGAGACCCAGTACTTC. Protein sequence: CASSLRLAGVMGETQYF.

V usage is TRBV6-2 or TRBV6-3 and J usage is TRBJ1-5; D uncertain. V dropped 4 bases and J dropped 6 bases, with 10 bases sitting between them. The CDR3 consists of 13 residues. Germline V gene lookup returns CDR1 MNHEY and CDR2 SVGEGT. CDR3 sequence reads: CASSSQDAQPQHF. The CDR3, as DNA: TGTGCCAGCAGTTCCCAGGACGCTCAGCCCCAGCATTTT.

The chain combines TRBV6-5 with TRBJ1-2, with unresolved D. Trimming shortened V by 1 base and J by 2 bases, and 5 bases separated the two germline ends. The CDR3 contains 13 residues. Germline CDR1 reads MNHEY; CDR2 reads SVGAGI. The chain's CDR3 is CASSYWENYGYTF. The CDR3 DNA reads TGTGCCAGCAGTTACTGGGAAAACTATGGCTACACCTTC.

V is TRBV7-9 and J is TRBJ2-7; D is possibly TRBD1 (6 bases). CDR1 and CDR2 (germline): SEHNR, FQNEAQ (reference sequence). Trimming cost V 5 bases and J 1 base, with 21 bases left between them. There are 17 residues in the CDR3. The CDR3 region has the DNA TGTGCCAGCAGCCGCTGGACAGTTACGAGCCTTTCCTACGAGCAGTACTTC. It codes for CASSRWTVTSLSYEQYF.

The V and J genes are TRBV7-9 and TRBJ2-7, with 7 bases that match TRBD1. Germline V gene lookup returns CDR1 SEHNR and CDR2 FQNEAQ (reference sequence). Trimming cost V 4 bases and J 0 bases; bases outside gene matches: 6. The CDR3 sequence is 15 residues long. CDR3 protein: CASSSGQLISYEQYF. In nucleotides, the CDR3 is TGTGCCAGCAGCTCGGGACAGCTGATCTCCTACGAGCAGTACTTC.

This chain uses TRBV5-1 with TRBJ2-2; possibly TRBD2 for D (5 bases). V dropped 3 bases and J dropped 4 bases, with 10 bases sitting between them. The CDR3 totals 14 residues. Germline V gives CDR1 SGHRS, CDR2 YFSETQ. The CDR3 protein is CASSWRASTGELFF. DNA of the CDR3: TGCGCCAGCAGCTGGCGGGCCTCCACCGGGGAGCTGTTTTTT. The variable domain in full, completed from reference TRBV5-1 and TRBJ2-2, reads KAGVTQTPRYLIKTRGQQVTLSCSPISGHRSVSWYQQTPGQGLQFLFEYFSETQRNKGNFPGRFSGRQFSNSRSEMNVSTLELGDSALYLCASSWRASTGELFFGEGSRLTVL.

J is TRBJ2-3 and V is TRBV12-3 or TRBV12-4; possible D gene TRBD2, 6 bases. The CDR3 is 18 amino acids. Between the trimmed V and J ends, which lost 5 bases and 4 bases, there was a span of 25 bases. The CDR3 loop reads CASSPNRVPGRGADTQYF. CDR3 sequence (DNA): TGTGCCAGCAGTCCTAATCGAGTTCCGGGGCGCGGGGCAGATACGCAGTATTTT.

This clonotype was observed at least ten times. This chain links TRBV7-6 with TRBJ2-7; 9 bases map to TRBD1. After removal of 4 bases from V and 3 bases from J, the junction contained 7 bases not matched to a gene. The germline V gene encodes CDR1 SGHVS and CDR2 FNYEAQ. CDR3 length: 15 amino acids. The CDR3 DNA reads TGTGCCAGCAGCTCCGACAGGGGGTCTGTCTACGAGCAGTACTTC. It codes for CASSSDRGSVYEQYF.

J is TRBJ2-5 and V is TRBV4-1; the D is unclear. The CDR3 spans 15 residues. V was trimmed by 8 bases and J by 2 bases, leaving 18 bases between them. CDR1 is MGHRA and CDR2 is YSYEKL in the germline V gene. The DNA of the CDR3 is TGCGCCAGCTCGCCGGGTGATAGGGATCAAGAGACCCAGTACTTC. Translating it yields CASSPGDRDQETQYF.

The chain has TRBV6-5 and TRBJ2-5; 10 positions agree with TRBD1. The CDR3 has 16 residues. Looked up from germline, CDR1 is MNHEY and CDR2 is SVGAGI. V was pared by 6 bases and J by 4 bases, with 11 bases of the junction left unmatched. CDR3 coding DNA: TGTGCCAGCAGCAGGACAGGGGGTTCGGGAGGAGAGACCCAGTACTTC. Protein: CASSRTGGSGGETQYF.

This clonotype came up many times. V and J are TRBV12-3 or TRBV12-4 and TRBJ1-1; weak D call: TRBD1 (5 bases). Trimming removed 6 bases at V and 6 bases at J, with 14 bases between. This CDR3 is built from 13 residues. CDR3 in amino acids: CASSSGGASEAFF. The CDR3, as DNA: TGTGCCAGCAGCTCTGGAGGGGCCTCTGAAGCTTTCTTT.

This clonotype was counted only a few times. The chain carries TRBV27 and TRBJ2-7; D is possibly TRBD1 (6 bases). Trimming stripped 3 bases from V and 0 bases from J, with 9 bases between. Per germline, CDR1 MNHEY and CDR2 SMNVEV (reference sequence). The CDR3 covers 14 residues. Here the CDR3 DNA reads TGTGCCAGCAGTTTCAGGGGTAGCTCCTACGAGCAGTACTTC. Protein: CASSFRGSSYEQYF.

The genes are TRBV4-1 and TRBJ2-3, with D possibly TRBD1 on 6 matching bases. Germline CDR1 is MGHRA and CDR2 is YSYEKL. The CDR3 is made up of 15 amino acids. Trimming removed 2 bases from V and 0 bases from J, with 9 bases in between. This CDR3 is CASSQNRESTDTQYF. CDR3 coding DNA: TGCGCCAGCAGCCAAAACAGGGAAAGCACAGATACGCAGTATTTT.

The CDR3 spells CSARGFEGRDYEQYF. The CDR3, as DNA: TGCAGTGCTAGAGGATTTGAGGGGAGGGATTACGAGCAGTACTTC. The J gene is TRBJ2-7, the V gene TRBV20-1, with 7 positions matching TRBD2. Per germline, CDR1 DFQATT and CDR2 SNEGSKA (reference sequence). The CDR3 loop spans 15 amino acids. Trimming at V came to 1 base and at J to 4 bases, leaving 10 bases not matched to a gene.

The rearrangement joins TRBV7-6 to TRBJ2-7, with TRBD1 matching 8 bases. The length of the CDR3 is 15 residues. CDR1 and CDR2 from the germline V gene are SGHVS and FNYEAQ. V was clipped by 1 base and J by 7 bases; unmatched bases: 9. The CDR3 loop reads CASSLVSQGAREQYF. The CDR3 coding sequence is TGTGCCAGCAGCTTAGTATCCCAGGGGGCGCGGGAGCAGTACTTC.